This T cell receptor (beta chain) was identified in a study of T cell repertoires in cytomegalovirus infection. Study-wide findings and caveats: Carriage of CMV together with the relevant HLA was identifiable through cumulative public TCR beta family frequency.

This clonotype appeared a few times. Its target is unknown. Germline CDR1 reads KGHDR; CDR2 reads SFDVKD. CDR3 length equals 15 residues. The V gene end was trimmed by 4 bases and the J gene end by 6 bases; junction bases not matched to a gene: 9. TCRdb re-called the reads through MiXCR, storing one row per CDR3 protein. The sample shows approximately 700,000 distinct CDR3 sequences, approximately 40% of them seen only once. The clonotype comes from a human donor in good health (CMV status not recorded). Some clones in this sample may be carry-over from other donors' samples. This chain links TRBV24-1 with TRBJ2-7; 9 bases fit TRBD1. The sample was PBMCs. The CDR3, as DNA: TGTGCCACCAGTGAGACCGGGACAGGGTCTTTCGAGCAGTACTTC. Translated, it gives CATSETGTGSFEQYF.